These 23 T cell receptor beta chains originate from one sample sequenced in a study of technical replicates of blood from several donors. Libraries were prepared by immunoSEQ multiplex PCR; TCRdb keeps only in-frame clonotypes and omits some of them. This sample has some 76,000 clones, with around 94% found just once. Sequencing was performed on T cells isolated from PBMCs. Receptors originate from a human donor in good health.

V is TRBV7-3 and J is TRBJ2-5; TRBD2 is a possible D gene (6 bases). The CDR3 extends over 13 amino acids. The V end lost 6 bases, the J end lost 9 bases, and 17 bases lay between the germline ends. CDR1 is SGHTA and CDR2 is FQGTGA in the germline V gene. In nucleotides, the CDR3 is TGTGCCAGCAGTACAGCGGGCGCCGCGGCCCAGTACTTC. Protein product: CASSTAGAAAQYF.

This sequence joins TRBV18 and TRBJ1-2; 9 bases are shared with TRBD1. CDR1 and CDR2 (germline): KGHSH, LQKENI. V gave up 3 bases and J gave up 4 bases; unmatched junction bases: 9. The length of the CDR3 is 16 residues. As DNA, the CDR3 is TGTGCCAGCTCACCTCAGGGTGGACAGGGGCGCTATGGCTACACCTTC. This translates into CASSPQGGQGRYGYTF.

V usage is TRBV20-1 and J usage is TRBJ2-1, with 7 bases that match TRBD2. The germline gives CDR1 DFQATT, CDR2 SNEGSKA (reference sequence). The ends lost 6 bases at V and 12 bases at J; junction bases unmatched: 5. The length of the CDR3 is 10 residues. CDR3 nucleotides: TGCAGTGCCGGGGACTACTCGCAGTTCTTC. This codes for CSAGDYSQFF.

The V call is TRBV27, the J call TRBJ2-2; 8 nucleotides line up with TRBD1. Germline CDR1 reads MNHEY; CDR2 reads SMNVEV (reference sequence). The CDR3 sequence is 18 residues long. The trim removed 5 bases at V and 5 bases at J, leaving 16 bases unmatched. This chain's CDR3 is CASSPIVGTGRWTGELFF. DNA of the CDR3: TGTGCCAGCAGTCCCATTGTAGGGACAGGACGGTGGACCGGGGAGCTGTTTTTT.

This clone is a singleton in its sample. The V and J genes are TRBV5-1 and TRBJ2-1; 12 bases fit TRBD2. Trimming cost V 3 bases and J 3 bases; bases outside gene matches: 4. Germline CDR1 is SGHRS and CDR2 is YFSETQ. The CDR3 runs to 16 residues. CDR3 nucleotide sequence: TGCGCCAGCAGCTACAGACTAGCGGGAGTCTACAATGAGCAGTTCTTC. Protein product: CASSYRLAGVYNEQFF.

J is TRBJ1-1 and V is TRBV5-1, with D tentatively TRBD1 (6 bases). V dropped 3 bases and J dropped 4 bases, with 16 bases sitting between them. The CDR3 is made up of 15 amino acids. The germline gives CDR1 SGHRS, CDR2 YFSETQ. DNA for the CDR3: TGCGCCAGCAGCTCAAAGGGGGATCGAAGCACTGAAGCTTTCTTT. It specifies CASSSKGDRSTEAFF.

The chain employs TRBV13 and TRBJ2-5, with D unresolved. The closer fit of TRBJ2-7 to the DNA end suggests the J call may be wrong. This CDR3 spans 12 amino acids. CDR1 and CDR2 from the germline V gene are PRHDT and FYEKMQ (reference sequence). Written as DNA, the CDR3 is TGTGCCAGCAGCTTAAATTCCTACGAGCAGTACTTC. Translated, it gives CASSLNSYEQYF.

For the CDR3, the DNA is TGTGCCTGGAGTGTTCTTGGGAGCGGTGAGCAGTTCTTC. The encoded protein is CAWSVLGSGEQFF. The chain couples TRBV30 to TRBJ2-1; maybe TRBD2 (5 bases). CDR3 length: 13 residues. The V and J ends lost 0 bases and 9 bases respectively, with 12 bases between them. The V gene's germline CDR1 is GTSNPN and CDR2 SVGIG (reference sequence).

The chain carries TRBV6-5 and TRBJ1-1; unclear D gene. CDR1 is MNHEY, CDR2 SVGAGI, per germline. The CDR3 totals 11 residues. V gave up 6 bases and J gave up 5 bases, with 7 bases separating them. The CDR3: CASRTRTEAFF. The CDR3 region has the DNA TGTGCCAGCAGGACGAGGACTGAAGCTTTCTTT.

This sequence joins TRBV27 and TRBJ1-1, with D possibly TRBD1 on 5 matching bases. CDR3 size: 14 residues. The V gene lost 3 bases and the J gene lost 4 bases, with 12 bases spanning the gap. Per the germline V gene, CDR1 is MNHEY and CDR2 is SMNVEV (reference sequence). The CDR3: CASSLEGRGTEAFF. The CDR3 nucleotides are TGTGCCAGCAGTTTGGAGGGGAGGGGCACTGAAGCTTTCTTT.

The chain recombines TRBV28 with TRBJ1-4; no definite D call. The CDR3 is 14 residues long. Trimming stripped 8 bases from V and 8 bases from J, with 18 bases between. Germline CDR1 is MDHEN and CDR2 is SYDVKM. CDR3 loop: CASLKGGGFEKLFF. CDR3 DNA sequence: TGTGCCAGCCTAAAGGGAGGAGGGTTCGAAAAACTGTTTTTT.

The chain has TRBV4-1 and TRBJ2-3; TRBD2 might be the D (6 bases). The V gene's germline CDR1 is MGHRA and CDR2 YSYEKL. The V gene lost 5 bases and the J gene lost 1 base, with 22 bases spanning the gap. CDR3 length equals 18 residues. CDR3 residues: CASSGLRLKTGGTDTQYF. The CDR3 DNA sequence: TGCGCCAGCAGCGGTCTGAGGTTGAAGACGGGAGGCACAGATACGCAGTATTTT.

Here the CDR3 DNA reads TGTGCCAGCAGCTTAGTGCGGCAGACAGATACGCAGTATTTT. Translated, it gives CASSLVRQTDTQYF. The rearrangement uses TRBV6-5 and TRBJ2-3; D is unresolved. Germline CDR1 reads MNHEY; CDR2 reads SVGAGI. V lost 6 bases and J lost 3, with 13 bases in between. The CDR3 runs 14 residues.

The chain employs TRBV15 and TRBJ1-2; possible D gene TRBD1, 5 bases. Trimming took 0 bases from V and 7 from J, leaving 12 bases between them. Looked up from germline, CDR1 is LNHNV and CDR2 is YYDKDF (reference sequence). This CDR3 has 14 residues. CDR3 in amino acids: CATSRDIQGSGYTF. CDR3 nucleotides: TGTGCCACCAGCAGAGATATCCAGGGAAGTGGCTACACCTTC.

The chain has TRBV28 and TRBJ2-1; 10 nucleotides match TRBD2. The CDR3 contains 17 residues. The junction had 12 bases not matched to a gene; V was cut back by 7 bases and J by 3 bases. CDR1 is MDHEN, CDR2 SYDVKM, per germline. CDR3 amino acids: CASTPLAGGVFYNEQFF. Written as DNA, the CDR3 is TGTGCCAGCACCCCTTTAGCGGGAGGTGTCTTCTACAATGAGCAGTTCTTC. The full variable domain, completed using reference TRBV28 and TRBJ2-1, is DVKVTQSSRYLVKRTGEKVFLECVQDMDHENMFWYRQDPGLGLRLIYFSYDVKMKEKGDIPEGYSVSREKKERFSLILESASTNQTSMYLCASTPLAGGVFYNEQFFGPGTRLTVL.

The rearrangement uses TRBV19 and TRBJ1-4, with 7 positions matching TRBD1. Germline CDR1 reads LNHDA; CDR2 reads SQIVND (reference sequence). The CDR3 runs 14 residues. V dropped 7 bases and J dropped 8; count of bases not matched to a gene: 10. The CDR3 DNA is TGTGCCAGTACCGACAGGGAAATAGGAGAAAAACTGTTTTTT. This sequence encodes CASTDREIGEKLFF.

The chain uses TRBV9 and TRBJ2-1; the match to TRBD2 covers 11 bases. This CDR3 region has 17 residues. Germline CDR1 is SGDLS and CDR2 is YYNGEE. The J segment lost 8 bases and the V segment lost 0 bases, leaving 10 bases of the junction unmatched. The CDR3 region is CASSVEVSGRAFDEQFF. CDR3 bases: TGTGCCAGCAGCGTAGAGGTTAGCGGGAGGGCTTTCGATGAGCAGTTCTTC.

This clone was observed once. The rearrangement uses TRBV27 and TRBJ2-1; 9 nucleotides agree with TRBD2. V shed 1 base and J 2 bases; nucleotides not matched to a gene: 3. Germline V gene lookup returns CDR1 MNHEY and CDR2 SMNVEV (reference sequence). There are 16 residues in the CDR3. CDR3 nucleotides: TGTGCCAGCAGTTTATATGCGGGAGGGACCTACAATGAGCAGTTCTTC. Protein: CASSLYAGGTYNEQFF.

V and J are TRBV30 and TRBJ2-5; TRBD2 agrees at 12 bases. Germline lookup yields CDR1 GTSNPN and CDR2 SVGIG (reference sequence). This CDR3 is built from 14 residues. J was trimmed by 4 bases and V by 3 bases; bases with no gene match: 3. The CDR3 sequence: CAWSPGLAGETQYF. The CDR3 DNA follows: TGTGCCTGGAGCCCGGGACTAGCGGGAGAGACCCAGTACTTC.

The gene calls are TRBV13 and TRBJ2-4; TRBD2 matches 12 bases. The CDR3 totals 18 residues. Germline CDR1 PRHDT, CDR2 FYEKMQ (reference sequence). V dropped 7 bases and J dropped 7; count of bases not matched to a gene: 17. As DNA, the CDR3 is TGTGCCAGCACCCCCATCCCAGCTAGCGGGAGGGCCGGGAACATTCAGTACTTC. Translation gives CASTPIPASGRAGNIQYF.

V and J are TRBV28 and TRBJ1-5; possibly TRBD1 for D (6 bases). CDR3 length equals 14 residues. V shed 6 bases and J shed 5 bases, with 14 bases lying between them. From germline, CDR1 is MDHEN and CDR2 SYDVKM. The CDR3: CASSQDRLDQPQHF. In nucleotides, the CDR3 is TGTGCCAGCAGCCAAGACAGGTTGGATCAGCCCCAGCATTTT.

The chain employs TRBV7-8 and TRBJ2-7; TRBD1 is a possible D gene (5 bases). Per germline, CDR1 SGHVS and CDR2 FQNEAQ. V dropped 1 base and J dropped 3 bases, with 10 bases sitting between them. This CDR3 is 14 amino acids long. The CDR3 is CASSLVDTYYEQYF. The CDR3 coding sequence is TGTGCCAGCAGCTTAGTGGACACCTACTACGAGCAGTACTTC.

V usage is TRBV4-1 and J usage is TRBJ1-1; the D is unclear. V lost 0 bases and J lost 10, with 12 bases in between. CDR1 MGHRA and CDR2 YSYEKL come from the germline V gene. The CDR3 covers 13 residues. The chain's CDR3 is CASSQDGRVLAFF. The CDR3 nucleotides are TGCGCCAGCAGCCAAGATGGTCGGGTATTAGCTTTCTTT.